These 9 T cell receptor beta chains were all obtained from the same sample, sequenced in a study of T cell repertoires in cytomegalovirus infection. TCRdb used MiXCR to reprocess the reads, holding one entry per CDR3 protein. The table records tens of thousands of distinct CDR3 sequences, more than 3% of them present only once. Sample: PBMCs. These receptors were collected from a human donor in good health (CMV status not recorded). Some clones in this sample may be carry-over from other donors' samples.

This clonotype was found many times. V usage is TRBV20-1 and J usage is TRBJ2-1, with D maybe TRBD2 (6 bases). CDR1 DFQATT and CDR2 SNEGSKA come from the germline V gene (reference sequence). Trimming left V 2 bases short and J 9 bases short, with 17 bases between. The CDR3 sequence is 14 residues long. This chain's CDR3 is CSARTAGRTFEQFF. DNA of the CDR3: TGCAGTGCTAGAACGGCGGGACGAACATTTGAGCAGTTCTTC.

With respect to this clonotype: A read error may account for a junction end that differs from germline. The chain joins TRBV7-2 to TRBJ2-5; no definite D call. CDR1 and CDR2 (germline): SGHTA, FQGNSA. The CDR3 runs 13 residues. The DNA for the CDR3 is TGTGCCAGCAGCTATACAGAACAAGCGACCCCGTACTTC. Translation gives CASSYTEQATPYF.

This clonotype showed up many times. The V gene is TRBV7-2, the J gene TRBJ2-1; D unresolved. CDR1 and CDR2 (germline): SGHTA, FQGNSA. This CDR3 is 13 amino acids long. Trimming removed 4 bases from V and 5 bases from J, with 9 bases in between. CDR3 DNA: TGTGCCAGCAGCTCCCCCCCCCACAATGAGCAGTTCTTC. It codes for CASSSPPHNEQFF.

This clonotype was picked up many times. This chain joins TRBV11-2 and TRBJ1-6; 8 bases fit TRBD1. There are 18 residues in the CDR3. From germline, CDR1 is SGHAT and CDR2 FQNNGV. Trimming took 0 bases from V and 3 from J; bases not matched to a gene: 7. CDR3 nucleotide sequence: TGTGCCAGCAGCTTAGACAGGGGGCGCGGAGTCTATAATTCACCCCTCCACTTT. Translated, it gives CASSLDRGRGVYNSPLHF.

The table lists this clonotype with a few counts. The chain couples TRBV7-6 to TRBJ2-2; D is undetermined. The CDR3 has 18 amino acids. V lost 5 bases and J lost 0, with 19 bases in between. Germline V gene data show CDR1 as SGHVS and CDR2 as FNYEAQ. CDR3: CASSPYPLGGANTGELFF. DNA for the CDR3: TGTGCCAGCAGCCCCTACCCCCTAGGCGGCGCGAACACCGGGGAGCTGTTTTTT.

There are many counts of this clonotype. The chain carries TRBV28 and TRBJ1-3; 10 positions agree with TRBD1. CDR1 and CDR2 (germline): MDHEN, SYDVKM. Trimming at V came to 6 bases and at J to 0 bases, leaving 8 bases not matched to a gene. This CDR3 spans 17 amino acids. The CDR3 sequence: CASSPAGTGASGNTIYF. The CDR3 DNA is TGTGCCAGCAGCCCGGCAGGGACAGGGGCCTCTGGAAACACCATATATTTT.

Many counts were recorded for this clonotype. The junction and the germline gene differ at one end; a read error may be behind it. Here the CDR3 DNA reads TGTGCCAGCAGCCAAGACTTAGGTCGGGGGATGGCTGGCTACACCTTC. This gives the protein CASSQDLGRGMAGYTF. This chain uses TRBV4-1 with TRBJ1-2; D may be TRBD1 (5 bases). The germline gives CDR1 MGHRA, CDR2 YSYEKL. This CDR3 comprises 16 residues.

This clonotype has at least ten counts. The J gene is TRBJ1-1, the V gene TRBV7-2; D is unresolved. Germline loops: CDR1 SGHTA, CDR2 FQGNSA. V lost 4 bases, J lost 4 bases, and 10 bases lay in between. This CDR3 has 13 residues. The CDR3 here is CASSSGWGTEAFF. CDR3 DNA sequence: TGTGCCAGCAGCTCGGGATGGGGCACTGAAGCTTTCTTT.

Worth noting for this clonotype: This may come from a read error, since a much larger clone is one base off. The gene calls are TRBV28 and TRBJ2-2; D remains ambiguous. Trimming cost V 6 bases and J 6 bases, with 5 bases left between them. The germline V gene has CDR1 MDHEN and CDR2 SYDVKM. The CDR3 totals 11 residues. CDR3 sequence (DNA): TGTGCCAGCAGAGCCGCCGGGGAGCTGTTTTTT. Translation gives CASRAAGELFF. The complete variable domain, with remaining parts taken from reference TRBV28 and TRBJ2-2, reads DVKVTQSSRYLVKRTGEKVFLECVQDMDHENMFWYRQDPGLGLRLIYFSYDVKMKEKGDIPEGYSVSREKKERFSLILESASTNQTSMYLCASRAAGELFFGEGSRLTVL.